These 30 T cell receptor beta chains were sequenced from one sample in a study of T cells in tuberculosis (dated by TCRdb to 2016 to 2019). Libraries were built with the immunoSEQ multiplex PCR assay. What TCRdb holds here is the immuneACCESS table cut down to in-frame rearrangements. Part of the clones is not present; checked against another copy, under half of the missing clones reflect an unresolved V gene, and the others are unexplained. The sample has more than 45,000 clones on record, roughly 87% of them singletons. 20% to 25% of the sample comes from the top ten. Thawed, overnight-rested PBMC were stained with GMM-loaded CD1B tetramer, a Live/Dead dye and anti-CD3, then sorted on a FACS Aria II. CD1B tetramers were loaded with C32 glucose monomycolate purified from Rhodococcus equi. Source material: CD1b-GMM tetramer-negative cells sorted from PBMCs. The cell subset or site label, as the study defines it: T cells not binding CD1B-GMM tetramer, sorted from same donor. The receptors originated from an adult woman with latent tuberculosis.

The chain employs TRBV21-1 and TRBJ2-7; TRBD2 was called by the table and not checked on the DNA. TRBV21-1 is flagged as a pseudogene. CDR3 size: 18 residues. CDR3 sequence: CASSKAYLWREELYEQYF. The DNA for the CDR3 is TGTGCCAGCAGCAAAGCCTATCTATGGCGGGAGGAACTTTACGAGCAGTACTTC.

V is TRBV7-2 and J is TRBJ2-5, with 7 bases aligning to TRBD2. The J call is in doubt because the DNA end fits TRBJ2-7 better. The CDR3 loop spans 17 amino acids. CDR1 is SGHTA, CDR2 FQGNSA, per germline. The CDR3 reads CASSLSLGLGGGYEQYF. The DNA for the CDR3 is TGTGCCAGCAGCTTAAGTCTCGGACTAGGTGGGGGCTACGAGCAGTACTTC.

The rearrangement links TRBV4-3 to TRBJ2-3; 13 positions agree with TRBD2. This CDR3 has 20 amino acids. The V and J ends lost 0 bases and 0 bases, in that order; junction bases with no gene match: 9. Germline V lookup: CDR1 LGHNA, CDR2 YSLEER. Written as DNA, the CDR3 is TGCGCCAGCAGCCAAGATCCGGGACTAGCGGGGTTCTCTAGCACAGATACGCAGTATTTT. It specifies CASSQDPGLAGFSSTDTQYF.

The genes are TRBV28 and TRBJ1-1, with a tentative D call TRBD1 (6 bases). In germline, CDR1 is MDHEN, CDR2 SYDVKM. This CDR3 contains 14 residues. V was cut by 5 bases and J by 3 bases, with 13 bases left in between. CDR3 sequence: CASSPPSGDTEAFF. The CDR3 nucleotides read TGTGCCAGCAGTCCACCCTCAGGGGACACTGAAGCTTTCTTT.

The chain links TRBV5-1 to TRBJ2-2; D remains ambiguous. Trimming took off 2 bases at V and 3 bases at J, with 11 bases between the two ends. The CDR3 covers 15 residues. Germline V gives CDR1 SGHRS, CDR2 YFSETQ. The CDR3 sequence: CASSLKTPYTGELFF. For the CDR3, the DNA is TGCGCCAGCAGCTTAAAAACTCCTTACACCGGGGAGCTGTTTTTT.

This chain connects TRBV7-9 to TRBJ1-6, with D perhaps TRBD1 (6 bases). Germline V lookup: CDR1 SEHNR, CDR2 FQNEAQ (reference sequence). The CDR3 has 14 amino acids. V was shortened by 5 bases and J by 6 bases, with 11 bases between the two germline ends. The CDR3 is CASSGDRFNSPLHF. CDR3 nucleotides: TGTGCCAGCAGCGGCGACAGGTTTAATTCACCCCTCCACTTT. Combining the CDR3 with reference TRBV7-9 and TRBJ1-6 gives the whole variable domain DTGVSQNPRHKITKRGQNVTFRCDPISEHNRLYWYRQTLGQGPEFLTYFQNEAQLEKSRLLSDRFSAERPKGSFSTLEIQRTEQGDSAMYLCASSGDRFNSPLHFGNGTRLTVT.

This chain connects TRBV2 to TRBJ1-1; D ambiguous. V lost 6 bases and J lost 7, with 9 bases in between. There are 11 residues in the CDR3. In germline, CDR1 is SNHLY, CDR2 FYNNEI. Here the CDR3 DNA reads TGTGCCAGCAGCTACGGGATTGAAGCTTTCTTT. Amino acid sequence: CASSYGIEAFF.

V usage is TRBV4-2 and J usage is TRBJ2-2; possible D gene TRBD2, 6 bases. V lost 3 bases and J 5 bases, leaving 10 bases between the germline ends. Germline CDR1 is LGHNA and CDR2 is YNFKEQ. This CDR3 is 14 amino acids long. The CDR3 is CASSHGGETGELFF. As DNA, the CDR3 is TGTGCCAGCAGCCACGGGGGTGAAACCGGGGAGCTGTTTTTT.

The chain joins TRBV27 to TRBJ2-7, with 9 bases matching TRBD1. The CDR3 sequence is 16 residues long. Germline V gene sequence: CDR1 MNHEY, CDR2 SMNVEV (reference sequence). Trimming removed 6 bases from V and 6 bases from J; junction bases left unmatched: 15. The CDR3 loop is CASSPGTGHLLGEQYF. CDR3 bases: TGTGCCAGCAGCCCCGGGACAGGGCATCTATTAGGCGAGCAGTACTTC.

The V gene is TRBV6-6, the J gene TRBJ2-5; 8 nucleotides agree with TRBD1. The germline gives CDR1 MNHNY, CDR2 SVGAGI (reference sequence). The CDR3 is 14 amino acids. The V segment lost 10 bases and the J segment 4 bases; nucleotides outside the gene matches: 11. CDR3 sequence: CATWGRGLRETQYF. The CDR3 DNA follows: TGTGCCACCTGGGGCAGGGGGCTTAGAGAGACCCAGTACTTC.

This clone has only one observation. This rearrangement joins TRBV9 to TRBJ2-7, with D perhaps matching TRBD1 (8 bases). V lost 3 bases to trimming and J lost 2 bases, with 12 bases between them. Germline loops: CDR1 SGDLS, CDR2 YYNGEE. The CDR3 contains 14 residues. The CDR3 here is CASSGTGTTYEQYF. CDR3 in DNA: TGTGCCAGCAGCGGGACAGGGACTACCTACGAGCAGTACTTC.

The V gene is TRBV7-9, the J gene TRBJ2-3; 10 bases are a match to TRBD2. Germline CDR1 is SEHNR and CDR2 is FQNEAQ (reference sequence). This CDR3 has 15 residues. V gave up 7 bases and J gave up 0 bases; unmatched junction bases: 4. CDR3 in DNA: TGTGCCAGCATCTTGACTAGCGGGAGCACAGATACGCAGTATTTT. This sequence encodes CASILTSGSTDTQYF.

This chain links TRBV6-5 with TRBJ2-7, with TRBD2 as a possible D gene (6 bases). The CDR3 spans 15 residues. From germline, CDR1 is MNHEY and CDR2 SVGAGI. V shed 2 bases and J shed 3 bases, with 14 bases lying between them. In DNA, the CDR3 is TGTGCCAGCAGTTACCGACTGGAGGAGGGCTACGAGCAGTACTTC. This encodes CASSYRLEEGYEQYF.

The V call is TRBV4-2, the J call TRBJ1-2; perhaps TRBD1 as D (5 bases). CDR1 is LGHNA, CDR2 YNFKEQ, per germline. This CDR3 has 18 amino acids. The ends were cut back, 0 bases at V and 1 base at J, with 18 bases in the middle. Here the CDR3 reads CASSQEVGGGLSNYGYTF. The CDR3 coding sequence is TGTGCCAGCAGCCAAGAGGTCGGGGGGGGGTTGAGTAACTATGGCTACACCTTC.

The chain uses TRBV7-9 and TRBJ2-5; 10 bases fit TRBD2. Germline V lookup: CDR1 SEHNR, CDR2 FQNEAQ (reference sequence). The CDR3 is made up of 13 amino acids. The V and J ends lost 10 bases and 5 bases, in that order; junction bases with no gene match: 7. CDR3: CATRTSGTETQYF. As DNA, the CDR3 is TGTGCCACCCGCACTAGCGGGACTGAGACCCAGTACTTC.

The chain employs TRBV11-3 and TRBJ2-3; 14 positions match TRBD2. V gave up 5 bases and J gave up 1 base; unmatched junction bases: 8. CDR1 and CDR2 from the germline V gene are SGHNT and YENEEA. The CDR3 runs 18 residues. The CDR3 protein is CASSAGLAGATGTDTQYF. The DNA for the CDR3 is TGTGCCAGCAGCGCGGGACTAGCGGGAGCAACCGGCACAGATACGCAGTATTTT.

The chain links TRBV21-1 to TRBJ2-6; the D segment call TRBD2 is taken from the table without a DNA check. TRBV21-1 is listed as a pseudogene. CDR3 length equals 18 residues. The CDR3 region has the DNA TGTGCCAAGGGGCCAAAAGACCGGGGCGGGGCTGGGGCCAACGTCCTGACTTTC. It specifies CAKGPKDRGGAGANVLTF.

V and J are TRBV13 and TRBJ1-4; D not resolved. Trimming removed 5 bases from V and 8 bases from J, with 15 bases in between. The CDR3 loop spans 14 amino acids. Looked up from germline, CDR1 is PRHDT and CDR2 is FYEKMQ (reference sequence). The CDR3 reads CASSTGPPGEKLFF. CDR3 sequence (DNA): TGTGCCAGCAGCACCGGGCCCCCGGGGGAAAAACTGTTTTTT.

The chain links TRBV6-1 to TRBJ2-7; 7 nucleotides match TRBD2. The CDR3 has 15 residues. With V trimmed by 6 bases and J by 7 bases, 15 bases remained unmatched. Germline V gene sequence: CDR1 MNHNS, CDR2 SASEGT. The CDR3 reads CASRSEGGWGGEQYF. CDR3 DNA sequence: TGTGCCAGCAGAAGTGAGGGAGGTTGGGGGGGAGAGCAGTACTTC.

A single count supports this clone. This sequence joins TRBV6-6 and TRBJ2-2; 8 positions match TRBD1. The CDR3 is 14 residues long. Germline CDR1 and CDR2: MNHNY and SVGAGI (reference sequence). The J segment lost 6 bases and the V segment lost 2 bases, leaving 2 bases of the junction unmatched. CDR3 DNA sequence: TGTGCCAGCAGTTACCCGGACAGGGCCGGGGAGCTGTTTTTT. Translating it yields CASSYPDRAGELFF.

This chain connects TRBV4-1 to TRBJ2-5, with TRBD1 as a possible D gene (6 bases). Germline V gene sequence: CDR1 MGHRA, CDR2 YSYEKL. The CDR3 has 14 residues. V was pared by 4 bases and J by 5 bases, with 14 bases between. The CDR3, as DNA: TGCGCCAGCAGCCGTTCAGGACAGTCCGAGACCCAGTACTTC. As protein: CASSRSGQSETQYF.

The CDR3 DNA is TGTGCCACCAGCAGCGCCCCGGTGAGGAGATCGGGTGAGCAGTACTTC. Its translation is CATSSAPVRRSGEQYF. This chain connects TRBV15 to TRBJ2-7; D not resolved. CDR3 length: 16 residues. Germline V lookup: CDR1 LNHNV, CDR2 YYDKDF (reference sequence). V lost 3 bases to trimming and J lost 7 bases, with 22 bases between them.

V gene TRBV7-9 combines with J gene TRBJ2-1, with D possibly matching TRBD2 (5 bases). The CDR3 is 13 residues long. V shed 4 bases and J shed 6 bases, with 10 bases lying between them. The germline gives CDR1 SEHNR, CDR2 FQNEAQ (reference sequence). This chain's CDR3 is CASSSLAANEQFF. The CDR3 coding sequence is TGTGCCAGCAGCTCCCTAGCCGCCAATGAGCAGTTCTTC.

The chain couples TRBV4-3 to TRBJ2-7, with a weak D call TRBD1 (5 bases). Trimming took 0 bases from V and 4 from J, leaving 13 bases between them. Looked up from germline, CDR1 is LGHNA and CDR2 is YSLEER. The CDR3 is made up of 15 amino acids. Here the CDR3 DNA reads TGCGCCAGCAGCCAAGATCTCAGGGCTCGGTACGAGCAGTACTTC. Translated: CASSQDLRARYEQYF.

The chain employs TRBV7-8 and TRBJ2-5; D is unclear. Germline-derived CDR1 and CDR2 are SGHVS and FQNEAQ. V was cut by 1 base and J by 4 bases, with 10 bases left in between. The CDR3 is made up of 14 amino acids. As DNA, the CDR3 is TGTGCCAGCAGCTTAGAGGAAACGGGAGAGACCCAGTACTTC. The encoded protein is CASSLEETGETQYF. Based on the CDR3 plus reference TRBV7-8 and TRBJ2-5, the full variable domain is GAGVSQSPRYKVAKRGQDVALRCDPISGHVSLFWYQQALGQGPEFLTYFQNEAQLDKSGLPSDRFFAERPEGSVSTLKIQRTQQEDSAVYLCASSLEETGETQYFGPGTRLLVL.

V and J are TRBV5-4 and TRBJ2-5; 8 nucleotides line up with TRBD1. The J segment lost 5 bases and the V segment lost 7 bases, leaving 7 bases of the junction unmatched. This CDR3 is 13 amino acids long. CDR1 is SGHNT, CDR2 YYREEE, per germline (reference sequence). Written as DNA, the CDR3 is TGTGCCAGCGGACAGGGCCTTTTGGAGACCCAGTACTTC. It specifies CASGQGLLETQYF.

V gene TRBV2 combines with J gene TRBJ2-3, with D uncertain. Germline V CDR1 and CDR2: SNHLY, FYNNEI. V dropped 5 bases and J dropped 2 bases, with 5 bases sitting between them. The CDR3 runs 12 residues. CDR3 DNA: TGTGCCAGCAGTCCCTACACAGATACGCAGTATTTT. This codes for CASSPYTDTQYF. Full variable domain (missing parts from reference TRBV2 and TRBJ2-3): EPEVTQTPSHQVTQMGQEVILRCVPISNHLYFYWYRQILGQKVEFLVSFYNNEISEKSEIFDDQFSVERPDGSNFTLKIRSTKLEDSAMYFCASSPYTDTQYFGPGTRLTVL.

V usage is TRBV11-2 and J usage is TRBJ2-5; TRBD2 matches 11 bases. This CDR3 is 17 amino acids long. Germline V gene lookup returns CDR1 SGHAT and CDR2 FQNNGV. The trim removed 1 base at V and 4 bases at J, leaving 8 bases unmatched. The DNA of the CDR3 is TGTGCCAGCAGCTTAGGGAAGACTAGCGGGGCCGGAGAGACCCAGTACTTC. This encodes CASSLGKTSGAGETQYF. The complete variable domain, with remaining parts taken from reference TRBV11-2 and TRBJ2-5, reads EAGVAQSPRYKIIEKRQSVAFWCNPISGHATLYWYQQILGQGPKLLIQFQNNGVVDDSQLPKDRFSAERLKGVDSTLKIQPAKLEDSAVYLCASSLGKTSGAGETQYFGPGTRLLVL.

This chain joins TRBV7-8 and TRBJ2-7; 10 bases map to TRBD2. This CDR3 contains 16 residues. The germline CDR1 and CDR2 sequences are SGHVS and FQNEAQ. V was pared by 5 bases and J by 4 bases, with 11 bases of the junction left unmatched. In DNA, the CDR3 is TGTGCCAGCAGCCATACTCTAGCGGGGGACCTTTACGAGCAGTACTTC. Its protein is CASSHTLAGDLYEQYF.

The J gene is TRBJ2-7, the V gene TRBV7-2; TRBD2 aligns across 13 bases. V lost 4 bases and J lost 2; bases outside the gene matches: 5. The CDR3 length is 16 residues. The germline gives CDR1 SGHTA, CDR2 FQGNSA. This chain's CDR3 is CASSSGTSGNPYEQYF. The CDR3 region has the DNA TGTGCCAGCAGCTCTGGGACTAGCGGGAACCCCTACGAGCAGTACTTC. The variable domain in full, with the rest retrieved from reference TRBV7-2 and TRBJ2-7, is GAGVSQSPSNKVTEKGKDVELRCDPISGHTALYWYRQSLGQGLEFLIYFQGNSAPDKSGLPSDRFSAERTGGSVSTLTIQRTQQEDSAVYLCASSSGTSGNPYEQYFGPGTRLTVT.